Shown below are 15 T cell receptor beta chains from a single sample sequenced in a study of Tregs in tolerant kidney transplant recipients. Repertoires were generated with immunoSEQ multiplex PCR, while TCRdb's copy carries only in-frame clones and drops some. The sample records about 77,000 clones, roughly 98% being singletons. The material sequenced was CD4+ T cells from blood, taken before the transplant. Receptor source: a human donor who received a combined kidney and bone marrow transplant.

The chain recombines TRBV30 with TRBJ2-7; no firm D call. Deletions cut 4 bases from V and 4 bases from J, with 17 bases between. The CDR3 runs to 14 residues. Germline lookup yields CDR1 GTSNPN and CDR2 SVGIG (reference sequence). The CDR3 DNA reads as TGTGCCTGGAACCTTGCACCGAACTATTACGAGCAGTACTTC. It specifies CAWNLAPNYYEQYF.

The CDR3, as DNA: TGTGCCATCAGTGAGTCTAGGACAGGAGCTAGCACAGATACGCAGTATTTT. Its translation: CAISESRTGASTDTQYF. The chain combines TRBV10-3 with TRBJ2-3; 7 nucleotides align to TRBD1. The CDR3 length is 17 residues. V shed 0 bases and J 0 bases; nucleotides not matched to a gene: 6. CDR1 is ENHRY and CDR2 is SYGVKD in the germline V gene.

CDR3 coding DNA: TGCGCCAGCTCGATGACCGGGGGTAACACTGAAGCTTTCTTT. This translates into CASSMTGGNTEAFF. The chain couples TRBV5-1 to TRBJ1-1; tentative D call: TRBD1 (5 bases). This CDR3 comprises 14 residues. Trimming took off 7 bases at V and 2 bases at J, with 15 bases between the two ends. Per germline, CDR1 SGHRS and CDR2 YFSETQ.

This clone occurred once. The genes are TRBV7-9 and TRBJ2-3, with TRBD1 identical over 9 bases. CDR3 length equals 18 residues. The junction had 10 bases not matched to a gene; V was cut back by 3 bases and J by 0 bases. Germline V gene data show CDR1 as SEHNR and CDR2 as FQNEAQ (reference sequence). The CDR3 loop is CASSLRGTGTGSTDTQYF. The CDR3 region has the DNA TGTGCCAGCAGCTTGAGGGGAACCGGGACAGGGAGCACAGATACGCAGTATTTT.

V usage is TRBV7-7 and J usage is TRBJ2-3, with TRBD2 matching over 11 bases. Trimming cost V 5 bases and J 1 base; bases outside gene matches: 5. The CDR3 consists of 16 residues. The V gene's germline CDR1 is SSHAT and CDR2 FNYEAQ (reference sequence). This CDR3 reads CASSNVLAGGTDTQYF. CDR3 DNA sequence: TGTGCCAGCAGCAACGTACTAGCGGGGGGCACAGATACGCAGTATTTT.

This clone is a singleton in its sample. The V and J genes are TRBV5-1 and TRBJ2-3; TRBD2 agrees at 11 bases. This CDR3 is 17 amino acids long. V trimming: 4 bases; J trimming: 5 bases; junction bases outside the gene matches: 12. The germline V gene encodes CDR1 SGHRS and CDR2 YFSETQ. CDR3 amino acids: CASSQGRLAGGRDTQYF. Written as DNA, the CDR3 is TGCGCCAGCAGCCAAGGGCGGCTAGCGGGGGGCAGAGATACGCAGTATTTT.

This clone occurred once. V usage is TRBV7-2 and J usage is TRBJ2-3, with 10 bases fitting TRBD1. Germline CDR1 and CDR2: SGHTA and FQGNSA. The CDR3 length is 16 residues. The ends lost 3 bases at V and 6 bases at J; junction bases unmatched: 9. The CDR3 DNA is TGTGCCAGCAGCTTGCGACAGGGGGCTTTGTGGGATACGCAGTATTTT. Translating gives CASSLRQGALWDTQYF.

V gene TRBV30 combines with J gene TRBJ2-3, with 7 bases that match TRBD2. The length of the CDR3 is 14 residues. Germline values: CDR1 GTSNPN, CDR2 SVGIG (reference sequence). The V segment lost 2 bases and the J segment 2 bases; nucleotides outside the gene matches: 4. CDR3 in DNA: TGTGCCTGGAGTAGGCGGGGGAACACAGATACGCAGTATTTT. The encoded protein is CAWSRRGNTDTQYF.

The chain employs TRBV4-1 and TRBJ2-1; TRBD2 aligns across 9 bases. The CDR3 length is 15 residues. V lost 2 bases to trimming and J lost 6 bases; unmatched junction nucleotides: 5. The germline V gene encodes CDR1 MGHRA and CDR2 YSYEKL. CDR3: CASSQWGGGANEQFF. The DNA of the CDR3 is TGCGCCAGCAGCCAATGGGGCGGGGGGGCCAATGAGCAGTTCTTC.

The V gene is TRBV5-1, the J gene TRBJ1-1; the D gene is possibly TRBD1 (5 bases). Germline V gives CDR1 SGHRS, CDR2 YFSETQ. The CDR3 spans 14 residues. Between the trimmed V and J ends, which lost 0 bases and 1 base, there was a span of 7 bases. This chain's CDR3 is CASSLVGGNTEAFF. In DNA form, the CDR3 reads TGCGCCAGCAGCTTGGTCGGGGGGAACACTGAAGCTTTCTTT.

V and J are TRBV9 and TRBJ2-5, with 9 bases lining up with TRBD1. CDR1 is SGDLS and CDR2 is YYNGEE in the germline V gene. Trimming removed 0 bases from V and 7 bases from J; junction bases left unmatched: 10. The CDR3 has 16 amino acids. CDR3: CASSVALGDRVGTQYF. CDR3 sequence (DNA): TGTGCCAGCAGCGTAGCTCTCGGGGACAGGGTCGGGACCCAGTACTTC. Full variable domain (rest looked up from reference TRBV9 and TRBJ2-5): DSGVTQTPKHLITATGQRVTLRCSPRSGDLSVYWYQQSLDQGLQFLIQYYNGEERAKGNILERFSAQQFPDLHSELNLSSLELGDSALYFCASSVALGDRVGTQYFGPGTRLLVL.

This chain joins TRBV13 and TRBJ2-3; 9 bases align to TRBD2. The V gene end was trimmed by 2 bases and the J gene end by 2 bases; junction bases not matched to a gene: 11. This CDR3 contains 18 residues. Germline loops: CDR1 PRHDT, CDR2 FYEKMQ (reference sequence). The CDR3, as DNA: TGTGCCAGCAGCTTAAAGAGGGGCTCTAGCGGGAACACAGATACGCAGTATTTT. Translation: CASSLKRGSSGNTDTQYF.

This clone has just one count. This chain joins TRBV2 and TRBJ2-2; D might be TRBD2 (5 bases). The germline gives CDR1 SNHLY, CDR2 FYNNEI. The CDR3 contains 14 residues. Trimming stripped 8 bases from V and 1 base from J, with 11 bases between. CDR3 amino acids: CASLVGENTGELFF. As DNA, the CDR3 is TGTGCCAGCCTGGTGGGAGAGAACACCGGGGAGCTGTTTTTT.

The chain employs TRBV25-1 and TRBJ2-5, with 8 bases lining up with TRBD1. Germline CDR1 reads MGHDK; CDR2 reads SYGVNS. V was clipped by 8 bases and J by 4 bases; unmatched bases: 6. The CDR3 sequence is 13 residues long. DNA for the CDR3: TGTGCCAGCGCCAGACAGGGGTCAGAGACCCAGTACTTC. This gives the protein CASARQGSETQYF.

This chain connects TRBV4-2 to TRBJ1-2; TRBD1 matches 12 bases. The CDR3 is 14 amino acids. Trimming removed 3 bases from V and 8 bases from J; junction bases left unmatched: 4. Germline CDR1 and CDR2: LGHNA and YNFKEQ. The CDR3 DNA sequence: TGTGCCAGCAGCCACCGGGACAGGGGGCACGGCTACACCTTC. Amino acids: CASSHRDRGHGYTF.